What follows are 14 T cell receptor beta chains derived from one specimen sequenced in a study of CXCR3-negative and CXCR3-positive naive CD8 T cells. Study results and caveats: Against CXCR3-negative naive cells, CXCR3-positive naive cells showed more hydrophobic TRB CDR3s.

These receptors have no identified antigens. cDNA libraries for TRB were generated by 5' RACE incorporating UMI labels. TCRdb re-called the 5' RACE reads; one entry per CDR3 protein, DNA not given. This table holds more than 70,000 distinct CDR3 sequences. Specimen: naive CXCR3+ CD8+ T cells from blood. Subset indicated: CD45RO-CCR7+CD27+CD95- naive CD8+ T cells expressing CXCR3 (TNR3+). These receptors all stem from a human donor in good health. Some clones in this sample may be carry-over from other donors' samples.

V usage is TRBV6-2 or TRBV6-3 and J usage is TRBJ2-7; TCRdb calls TRBD1, which cannot be checked without DNA. From germline, CDR1 is MNHEY and CDR2 SVGEGT. The CDR3 runs to 15 residues. This chain's CDR3 is CASRRDVSTYYEQYF.

The chain employs TRBV10-3 and TRBJ1-5; TCRdb's D call, TRBD1, is unchecked because there is no DNA. CDR1 is ENHRY, CDR2 SYGVKD, per germline. The CDR3 sequence is 17 residues long. The chain's CDR3 is CAISETGGAGGNQPQHF.

The V call is TRBV29-1, the J call TRBJ2-1; absent DNA, TCRdb's TRBD2 call cannot be checked. The CDR3 is 14 residues long. The germline V gene encodes CDR1 SQVTM and CDR2 ANQGSEA. CDR3 in amino acids: CSVDPSGPYNEQFF.

This chain joins TRBV6-2 or TRBV6-3 and TRBJ2-7; TCRdb designates TRBD2, a call that cannot be tested without DNA. In germline, CDR1 is MNHEY, CDR2 SVGEGT. The CDR3 length is 17 residues. The CDR3 here is CASTEGSSGDYSYEQYF.

The chain carries TRBV9 and TRBJ1-5; TCRdb's D gene call, TRBD1, goes unchecked for lack of DNA. CDR3 size: 14 residues. CDR1 SGDLS and CDR2 YYNGEE come from the germline V gene. CDR3: CASSEGGLSQPQHF.

The chain has TRBV5-1 and TRBJ1-2; the D call from TCRdb, TRBD1, cannot be confirmed without DNA. Germline CDR1 and CDR2: SGHRS and YFSETQ. This CDR3 region has 13 residues. CDR3 region: CASSLLGGHGYTF. Full variable domain (outside the CDR3, taken from reference TRBV5-1 and TRBJ1-2): KAGVTQTPRYLIKTRGQQVTLSCSPISGHRSVSWYQQTPGQGLQFLFEYFSETQRNKGNFPGRFSGRQFSNSRSEMNVSTLELGDSALYLCASSLLGGHGYTFGSGTRLTVV.

The chain has TRBV20-1 and TRBJ2-1; TCRdb's D call, TRBD1, is unchecked because there is no DNA. This CDR3 contains 13 residues. Germline V CDR1 and CDR2: DFQATT, SNEGSKA (reference sequence). The CDR3 here is CSARGDWGGKQFF.

The gene calls are TRBV28 and TRBJ2-3; TCRdb calls TRBD1, which cannot be checked without DNA. CDR3 length: 16 residues. The V gene's germline CDR1 is MDHEN and CDR2 SYDVKM. CDR3 protein: CASSFSLGQRTDTQYF.

CDR3 amino acids: CASSATSGREIYEQYF. The rearrangement links TRBV7-9 to TRBJ2-7; TCRdb proposes TRBD2, but this gene call is untestable without DNA. Germline V gene data show CDR1 as SEHNR and CDR2 as FQNEAQ (reference sequence). The CDR3 spans 16 residues.

The chain recombines TRBV12-3 or TRBV12-4 with TRBJ2-5; lacking DNA, the TRBD2 call made by TCRdb goes unchecked. The CDR3 has 15 residues. The CDR3 sequence is CASSSTSGRTRAQYF.

V gene TRBV7-9 combines with J gene TRBJ1-5; there is no DNA to check the TCRdb D call of TRBD1. Germline V lookup: CDR1 SEHNR, CDR2 FQNEAQ (reference sequence). CDR3 length: 15 residues. CDR3 sequence reads: CASSLGTGGNQPQHF.

The rearrangement links TRBV4-1 to TRBJ1-1. Germline CDR1 is MGHRA and CDR2 is YSYEKL. The CDR3 consists of 15 residues. The chain's CDR3 is CASSQEMDLNTEAFF.

The chain carries TRBV7-2 and TRBJ2-7. This CDR3 contains 13 residues. Germline CDR1 is SGHTA and CDR2 is FQGNSA. Here the CDR3 reads CASVAGGSYEQYF.

This sequence joins TRBV29-1 and TRBJ2-5; TCRdb's assignment of TRBD1 cannot be checked, as there is no DNA. There are 13 residues in the CDR3. Germline CDR1 is SQVTM and CDR2 is ANQGSEA. The CDR3 is CSVEDSGGETQYF.